Presented here are 5 T cell receptor beta chains from one specimen sequenced in a study of blood T cell repertoires in COVID-19. Sequenced by immunoSEQ multiplex PCR; TCRdb stores in-frame clones only, minus some. The sample has some 300,000 clones, roughly 91% seen once. Material for sequencing was PBMCs or T cells enriched from blood (not recorded which). These receptors were taken from a woman aged 60-70 years in a cohort exposed to, infected with or recovered from COVID-19 (not recorded which).

CDR3 DNA sequence: TGTGCCAGCAGCCAAGATCGGGTGGGGCATAACACCGGGGAGCTGTTTTTT. Its translation is CASSQDRVGHNTGELFF. The chain links TRBV4-2 to TRBJ2-2; tentatively, D is TRBD1 (5 bases). The CDR3 has 17 residues. V was clipped by 0 bases and J by 2 bases, with 13 bases between them. Germline V CDR1 and CDR2: LGHNA, YNFKEQ.

This clone has just one count. The sample carries other DNA sequences with the same CDR3. The chain links TRBV30 to TRBJ1-5; D gene ambiguous. Trimming pared 1 base from V and 1 base from J, leaving 5 bases between. This CDR3 is built from 13 residues. Germline lookup yields CDR1 GTSNPN and CDR2 SVGIG (reference sequence). This chain's CDR3 is CAWSGGSNQPQHF. The CDR3 DNA reads TGTGCCTGGAGTGGAGGGAGCAATCAGCCCCAGCATTTT.

This chain joins TRBV18 and TRBJ2-7; D remains ambiguous. The V end was cut by 3 bases, the J end by 2 bases, with 14 bases between. Germline values: CDR1 KGHSH, CDR2 LQKENI. The CDR3 spans 15 residues. The CDR3 coding sequence is TGTGCCAGCTCACCGGATGGCAGGTGGGCCTACGAGCAGTACTTC. Residues: CASSPDGRWAYEQYF.

V is TRBV6-5 and J is TRBJ2-7; 8 nucleotides match TRBD2. V lost 7 bases, J lost 2 bases, and 7 bases stayed unmatched. Germline assignment: CDR1 MNHEY and CDR2 SVGAGI. The CDR3 is made up of 14 amino acids. As DNA, the CDR3 is TGTGCCAGCACAGCAGCGGGGGTCGCCTACGAGCAGTACTTC. It specifies CASTAAGVAYEQYF.

V gene TRBV11-3 combines with J gene TRBJ2-3; a possible D gene is TRBD1 (5 bases). The germline V gene encodes CDR1 SGHNT and CDR2 YENEEA. V lost 1 base to trimming and J lost 8 bases, with 10 bases between them. The CDR3 covers 13 residues. CDR3 loop: CASSLGFGATQYF. The CDR3 nucleotides read TGTGCCAGCAGCTTAGGGTTTGGGGCTACGCAGTATTTT.